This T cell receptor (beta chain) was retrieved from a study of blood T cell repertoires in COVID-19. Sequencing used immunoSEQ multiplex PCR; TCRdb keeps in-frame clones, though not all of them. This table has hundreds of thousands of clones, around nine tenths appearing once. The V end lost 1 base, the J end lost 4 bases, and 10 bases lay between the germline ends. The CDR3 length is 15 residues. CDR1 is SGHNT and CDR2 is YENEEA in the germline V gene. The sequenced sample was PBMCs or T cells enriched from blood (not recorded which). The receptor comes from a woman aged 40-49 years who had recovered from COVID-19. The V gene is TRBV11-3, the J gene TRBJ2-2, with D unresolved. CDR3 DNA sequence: TGTGCCAGCAGCTTAGGTACGGCGGCCACCGGGGAGCTGTTTTTT. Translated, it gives CASSLGTAATGELFF.